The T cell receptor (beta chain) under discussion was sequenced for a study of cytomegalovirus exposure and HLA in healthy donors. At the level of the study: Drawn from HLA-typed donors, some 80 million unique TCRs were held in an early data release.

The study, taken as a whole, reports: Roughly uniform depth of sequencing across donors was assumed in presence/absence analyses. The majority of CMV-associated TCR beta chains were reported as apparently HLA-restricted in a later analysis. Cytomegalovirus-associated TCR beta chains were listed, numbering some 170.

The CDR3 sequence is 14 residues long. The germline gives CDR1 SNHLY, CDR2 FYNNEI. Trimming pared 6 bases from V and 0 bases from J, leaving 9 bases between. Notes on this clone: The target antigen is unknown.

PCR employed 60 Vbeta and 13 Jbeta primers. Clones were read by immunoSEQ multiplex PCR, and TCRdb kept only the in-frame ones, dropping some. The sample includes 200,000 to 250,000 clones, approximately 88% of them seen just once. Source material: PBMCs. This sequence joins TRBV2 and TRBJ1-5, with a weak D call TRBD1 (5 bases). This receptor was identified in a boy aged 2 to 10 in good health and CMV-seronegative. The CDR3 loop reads CASSRDFSNQPQHF. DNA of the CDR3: TGTGCCAGCAGCCGGGACTTTAGCAATCAGCCCCAGCATTTT.